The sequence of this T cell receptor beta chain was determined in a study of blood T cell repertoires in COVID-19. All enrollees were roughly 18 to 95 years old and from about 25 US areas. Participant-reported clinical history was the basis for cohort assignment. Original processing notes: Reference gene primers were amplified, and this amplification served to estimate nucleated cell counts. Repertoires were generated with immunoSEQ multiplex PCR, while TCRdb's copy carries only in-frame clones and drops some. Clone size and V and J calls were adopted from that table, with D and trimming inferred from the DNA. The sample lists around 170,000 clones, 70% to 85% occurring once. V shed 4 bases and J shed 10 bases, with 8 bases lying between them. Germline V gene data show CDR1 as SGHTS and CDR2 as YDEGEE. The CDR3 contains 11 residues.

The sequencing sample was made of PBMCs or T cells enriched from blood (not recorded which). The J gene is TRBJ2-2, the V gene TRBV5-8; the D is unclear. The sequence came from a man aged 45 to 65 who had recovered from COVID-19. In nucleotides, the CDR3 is TGTGCCAGCAGCAAGAGAGAGGAGCTGTTTTTT. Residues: CASSKREELFF.